This T cell receptor beta chain was identified during a study of patients with pleural tuberculosis. This clonotype was counted ten times or more. Trimming removed 3 bases at V and 4 bases at J, with 9 bases between. Germline V lookup: CDR1 SGHRS, CDR2 YFSETQ. This CDR3 spans 13 amino acids. TCRdb independently ran MiXCR on the reads; one entry per CDR3 protein. Of almost 30,000 distinct CDR3 sequences in the sample, about 18% were seen once. The rearrangement links TRBV5-1 to TRBJ2-3; D uncertain. This TCR was recovered from a human donor with pleural tuberculosis. Sequencing was done on a sample of peripheral blood. CDR3 nucleotides: TGCGCCAGCAGCTCAGATGGTCCAGATACGCAGTATTTT. Its translation is CASSSDGPDTQYF.